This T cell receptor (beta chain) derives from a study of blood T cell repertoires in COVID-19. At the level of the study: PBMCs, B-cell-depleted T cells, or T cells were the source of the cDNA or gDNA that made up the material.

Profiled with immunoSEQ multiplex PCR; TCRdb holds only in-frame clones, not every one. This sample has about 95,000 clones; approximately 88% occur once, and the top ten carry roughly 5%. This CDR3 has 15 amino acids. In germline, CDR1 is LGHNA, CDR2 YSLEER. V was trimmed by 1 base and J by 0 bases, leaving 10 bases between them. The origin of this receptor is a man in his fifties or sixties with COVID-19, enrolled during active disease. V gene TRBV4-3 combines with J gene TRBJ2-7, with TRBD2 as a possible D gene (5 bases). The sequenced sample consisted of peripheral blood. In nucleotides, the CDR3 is TGCGCCAGCAGCCAAGGGGAGCGGTTCTCCTACGAGCAGTACTTC. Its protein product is CASSQGERFSYEQYF.